The 28 T cell receptor beta chains in this list originate from one sample, sequenced in a study of technical replicates of blood from several donors. Data came from immunoSEQ multiplex PCR; TCRdb stores just in-frame clones and leaves some out. The data contain tens of thousands of clones, 96% of them singletons. The specimen sequenced was T cells isolated from PBMCs. These receptors all come from a human donor in good health.

The chain joins TRBV30 to TRBJ2-6; TRBD2 might be the D (6 bases). This CDR3 comprises 14 residues. Trimming stripped 7 bases from V and 2 bases from J, with 12 bases between. In germline, CDR1 is GTSNPN, CDR2 SVGIG (reference sequence). CDR3 DNA sequence: TGTGCCTTTCAACCGGGGGCTGGGGCCAACGTCCTGACTTTC. Translation gives CAFQPGAGANVLTF.

The CDR3 coding sequence is TGTGCCAGTAGAGATACAGGGGGGGCCTATGGCTACACCTTC. It codes for CASRDTGGAYGYTF. The chain links TRBV19 to TRBJ1-2; 8 nucleotides match TRBD1. Germline V gene data show CDR1 as LNHDA and CDR2 as SQIVND (reference sequence). After removal of 6 bases from V and 4 bases from J, the junction contained 7 bases not matched to a gene. This CDR3 region has 14 residues.

This chain uses TRBV9 with TRBJ2-1; 13 bases agree with TRBD2. The V and J ends lost 0 bases and 8 bases, in that order; junction bases with no gene match: 2. Germline CDR1 reads SGDLS; CDR2 reads YYNGEE. CDR3 size: 15 residues. The CDR3 sequence: CASSVGTSGSYEQFF. The DNA of the CDR3 is TGTGCCAGCAGCGTAGGGACTAGCGGGAGTTATGAGCAGTTCTTC.

The chain is built from TRBV10-2 and TRBJ1-1, with D maybe TRBD1 (5 bases). The germline gives CDR1 WSHSY, CDR2 SAAADI. This CDR3 comprises 13 residues. Trimming took off 4 bases at V and 4 bases at J, with 10 bases between the two ends. CDR3 DNA: TGCGCCAGCAGTGCCTTCGGGGGCACTGAAGCTTTCTTT. Translating it yields CASSAFGGTEAFF.

V usage is TRBV6-5 and J usage is TRBJ2-1, with D perhaps matching TRBD2 (6 bases). The V end was cut by 0 bases, the J end by 9 bases, with 12 bases between. CDR1 is MNHEY, CDR2 SVGAGI, per germline. The CDR3 runs 14 residues. This CDR3 reads CASSYSSSDGEQFF. The CDR3 bases are TGTGCCAGCAGTTACTCATCTAGCGATGGTGAGCAGTTCTTC.

The chain carries TRBV19 and TRBJ1-3, with a possible D match to TRBD1 (6 bases). The CDR3 covers 16 residues. V lost 9 bases and J lost 0, with 18 bases in between. Germline V lookup: CDR1 LNHDA, CDR2 SQIVND (reference sequence). The CDR3 loop is CASFNRASSSGNTIYF. In nucleotides, the CDR3 is TGTGCCAGCTTCAACAGGGCCTCGAGCTCTGGAAACACCATATATTTT. Supplemented by reference TRBV19 and TRBJ1-3, the full variable domain reads DGGITQSPKYLFRKEGQNVTLSCEQNLNHDAMYWYRQDPGQGLRLIYYSQIVNDFQKGDIAEGYSVSREKKESFPLTVTSAQKNPTAFYLCASFNRASSSGNTIYFGEGSWLTVV.

V usage is TRBV5-5 and J usage is TRBJ2-7; D is ambiguous. CDR3 length: 14 amino acids. Trimming took 0 bases from V and 6 from J, leaving 13 bases between them. Looked up from germline, CDR1 is SGHKS and CDR2 is YYEKEE (reference sequence). The CDR3 protein is CASSLARRSGEQYF. The CDR3 nucleotides read TGTGCCAGCAGCTTGGCTAGACGATCCGGCGAGCAGTACTTC.

V is TRBV7-2 and J is TRBJ2-7, with a weak D call TRBD1 (6 bases). The CDR3 is 14 amino acids. CDR1 is SGHTA, CDR2 FQGNSA, per germline. V lost 3 bases and J lost 6, with 15 bases in between. This chain's CDR3 is CASSFPGAIREQYF. Written as DNA, the CDR3 is TGTGCCAGCAGCTTCCCAGGGGCAATCCGCGAGCAGTACTTC.

The gene calls are TRBV14 and TRBJ2-2, with TRBD2 identical over 7 bases. J gave up 1 base and V 6 bases, and 8 bases lay outside the gene matches. This CDR3 is 16 amino acids long. Germline values: CDR1 SGHDN, CDR2 FVKESK. CDR3 nucleotide sequence: TGTGCCAGCAGACCTTCCGGGACTAAGAACACCGGGGAGCTGTTTTTT. It codes for CASRPSGTKNTGELFF.

Only one count was recorded for this clone. The chain joins TRBV5-1 to TRBJ2-5; 12 nucleotides align to TRBD1. The CDR3 consists of 15 residues. J gave up 4 bases and V 3 bases, and 4 bases lay outside the gene matches. Germline V gene lookup returns CDR1 SGHRS and CDR2 YFSETQ. In nucleotides, the CDR3 is TGCGCCAGCAGCTCGGGACAGGGGGCTGGAGAGACCCAGTACTTC. Translating gives CASSSGQGAGETQYF.

CDR3 DNA sequence: TGTGCCAGCAGCCAATGGACGGGGATTATTGAAGCTTTCTTT. It specifies CASSQWTGIIEAFF. The chain links TRBV14 to TRBJ1-1; D gene uncertain. This CDR3 has 14 amino acids. Germline values: CDR1 SGHDN, CDR2 FVKESK. Trimming took 2 bases from V and 7 from J, leaving 14 bases between them.

V gene TRBV4-1 combines with J gene TRBJ2-7, with D possibly being TRBD2 (6 bases). CDR1 MGHRA and CDR2 YSYEKL come from the germline V gene. The V and J ends lost 4 bases and 2 bases respectively, with 12 bases between them. The CDR3 spans 14 residues. CDR3 in amino acids: CASSPQEGPYEQYF. CDR3 DNA: TGCGCCAGCAGCCCCCAGGAGGGTCCCTACGAGCAGTACTTC.

The chain has TRBV6-1 and TRBJ1-1, with D uncertain. The germline V and J ends were trimmed by 6 bases and 3 bases, with 14 bases remaining between them. This CDR3 region has 14 residues. Looked up from germline, CDR1 is MNHNS and CDR2 is SASEGT. The chain's CDR3 is CASRIVWGDTEAFF. The CDR3 DNA is TGTGCCAGCAGAATAGTGTGGGGAGACACTGAAGCTTTCTTT.

The chain joins TRBV6-1 to TRBJ1-6; 10 bases fit TRBD1. Germline CDR1 reads MNHNS; CDR2 reads SASEGT. The CDR3 totals 15 residues. V was pared by 7 bases and J by 6 bases, with 6 bases of the junction left unmatched. CDR3 sequence (DNA): TGTGCCAGCAAGGGTAGGGACAGGGGTAATTCACCCCTCCACTTT. Its translation: CASKGRDRGNSPLHF.

As to this clone: Germline and junction disagree at one end, which may indicate a read error. V gene TRBV5-6 combines with J gene TRBJ2-3; no firm D call. Germline CDR1 is SGHDT and CDR2 is YYEEEE. The CDR3 length is 12 residues. CDR3 sequence: CASSLLSDPGWF. The CDR3 DNA sequence: TGTGCCAGCAGCTTGTTGTCTGATCCGGGTTGGTTT.

The V call is TRBV7-9, the J call TRBJ1-2, with D possibly TRBD1 on 5 matching bases. V was shortened by 7 bases and J by 4 bases, with 16 bases between the two germline ends. This CDR3 spans 14 amino acids. Germline V gene data show CDR1 as SEHNR and CDR2 as FQNEAQ (reference sequence). CDR3 DNA sequence: TGTGCCAGCAACCCACAGGCTCCTTCCTATGGCTACACCTTC. Residues: CASNPQAPSYGYTF.

Here the CDR3 DNA reads TGTGCCAGCAGCGTTCGGACACAGGACTATGGCTACACCTTC. It codes for CASSVRTQDYGYTF. The chain employs TRBV9 and TRBJ1-2; D might be TRBD1 (5 bases). Trimming pared 2 bases from V and 3 bases from J, leaving 11 bases between. The germline CDR1 and CDR2 sequences are SGDLS and YYNGEE. This CDR3 has 14 amino acids.

This clone appeared once. The rearrangement joins TRBV6-1 to TRBJ1-2, with D possibly TRBD1 on 5 matching bases. Between the trimmed V and J ends, which lost 10 bases and 6 bases, there was a span of 24 bases. The CDR3 extends over 15 amino acids. The germline V gene encodes CDR1 MNHNS and CDR2 SASEGT. The CDR3 DNA reads TGTGCCACCCTGATAAATCCCAGGGTGTCGGATGGCTACACCTTC. This encodes CATLINPRVSDGYTF.

The rearrangement links TRBV5-1 to TRBJ1-1, with D perhaps TRBD1 (5 bases). Deletions cut 3 bases from V and 0 bases from J, with 12 bases between. CDR3 length: 15 amino acids. Per the germline V gene, CDR1 is SGHRS and CDR2 is YFSETQ. DNA for the CDR3: TGCGCCAGCAGCTCCCTCCAGGGCATGAACACTGAAGCTTTCTTT. As protein: CASSSLQGMNTEAFF.

This clone was recorded only once. The V gene is TRBV5-1, the J gene TRBJ2-7; D possibly corresponds to TRBD2 (5 bases). V shed 1 base and J shed 7 bases, with 15 bases lying between them. The CDR3 covers 14 residues. Germline V gene data show CDR1 as SGHRS and CDR2 as YFSETQ. The chain's CDR3 is CASSLRAGPGEQYF. The CDR3 DNA reads TGCGCCAGCAGCTTGAGGGCGGGCCCAGGAGAGCAGTACTTC.

This chain connects TRBV6-4 to TRBJ1-1; perhaps TRBD1 as D (6 bases). CDR3 length: 13 amino acids. V lost 2 bases and J lost 4, with 8 bases in between. The germline V gene encodes CDR1 MRHNA and CDR2 SNTAGT. The CDR3 region is CASSDGQFTEAFF. For the CDR3, the DNA is TGTGCCAGCAGTGACGGACAGTTCACTGAAGCTTTCTTT.

The chain is built from TRBV28 and TRBJ1-2; D uncertain. Germline CDR1 reads MDHEN; CDR2 reads SYDVKM. The CDR3 runs to 10 residues. V was cut by 6 bases and J by 6 bases, with 5 bases left in between. CDR3 protein: CASRQHGYTF. Written as DNA, the CDR3 is TGTGCCAGCAGACAACATGGCTACACCTTC.

V and J are TRBV28 and TRBJ2-3, with 9 bases lining up with TRBD2. The CDR3 has 16 amino acids. V trimming: 2 bases; J trimming: 4 bases; junction bases outside the gene matches: 7. CDR1 and CDR2 from the germline V gene are MDHEN and SYDVKM. The CDR3 loop reads CASSLLSGRNSDTQYF. The CDR3 bases are TGTGCCAGCAGTTTACTAAGCGGGAGGAATTCAGATACGCAGTATTTT.

This clone was recorded once. The chain carries TRBV7-9 and TRBJ2-1; D might be TRBD1 (6 bases). The CDR3 sequence is 15 residues long. Germline V gives CDR1 SEHNR, CDR2 FQNEAQ (reference sequence). V lost 2 bases and J lost 2, with 10 bases in between. The CDR3 sequence is CASSLSRGTYNEQFF. CDR3 coding DNA: TGTGCCAGCAGCTTATCCAGGGGAACCTACAATGAGCAGTTCTTC.

This chain links TRBV7-2 with TRBJ1-2; 9 positions agree with TRBD1. Germline lookup yields CDR1 SGHTA and CDR2 FQGNSA. The CDR3 has 16 residues. The V gene end was trimmed by 4 bases and the J gene end by 2 bases; junction bases not matched to a gene: 8. CDR3 protein: CASSSPTGGLNYGYTF. CDR3 DNA sequence: TGTGCCAGCAGCTCACCTACAGGGGGCCTGAACTATGGCTACACCTTC.

The DNA of the CDR3 is TGTGCCAGTAGACGTAGCGGGAGGGACTACAATGAGCAGTTCTTC. It yields the protein CASRRSGRDYNEQFF. The chain employs TRBV19 and TRBJ2-1, with TRBD2 identical over 11 bases. V lost 6 bases, J lost 3 bases, and 4 bases stayed unmatched. CDR1 LNHDA and CDR2 SQIVND come from the germline V gene (reference sequence). This CDR3 is 15 amino acids long.

The chain has TRBV6-1 and TRBJ1-5; D remains unclear. V was clipped by 8 bases and J by 6 bases, with 20 bases between them. The length of the CDR3 is 15 residues. The germline V gene has CDR1 MNHNS and CDR2 SASEGT. In DNA form, the CDR3 reads TGTGCCAGCTCGTTATTAAGGGAGCGGATTCAGCCCCAGCATTTT. As protein: CASSLLRERIQPQHF.

The gene calls are TRBV4-1 and TRBJ2-1; D might be TRBD2 (5 bases). V was clipped by 5 bases and J by 0 bases, with 11 bases between them. Germline lookup yields CDR1 MGHRA and CDR2 YSYEKL. CDR3 length equals 15 residues. CDR3 protein: CASSGLVNSYNEQFF. In DNA form, the CDR3 reads TGCGCCAGCAGCGGACTGGTGAACTCCTACAATGAGCAGTTCTTC.